The source of this T cell receptor beta chain is a study of shared clonotypes between healthy human individuals. General study points: Around 5.3% of naive CD4 clonotypes were shared across several donors. Sharing of clonotypes among donors was expected to vary with sequencing depth.

Germline V gene lookup returns CDR1 MDHEN and CDR2 SYDVKM. The CDR3 covers 14 residues. The germline V and J ends were trimmed by 2 bases and 4 bases, with 11 bases remaining between them. TCRdb's copy holds only in-frame clones and misses some; the assay was immunoSEQ multiplex PCR. In the table there are about 2.3 million clones, roughly 92% of which are singletons. Comment on this clone: Its antigen is not identified.

The TCR comes from a man aged 18 to 30 in good health. Some clones in this sample may be carry-over from other donors' samples. Sample: naive CD4+ T cells from PBMCs. The subset here: CD45RA+ positively selected. This chain connects TRBV28 to TRBJ1-1; the D is unclear. DNA for the CDR3: TGTGCCAGCAGTTTACTTCCATCGATCACTGAAGCTTTCTTT. Protein sequence: CASSLLPSITEAFF.